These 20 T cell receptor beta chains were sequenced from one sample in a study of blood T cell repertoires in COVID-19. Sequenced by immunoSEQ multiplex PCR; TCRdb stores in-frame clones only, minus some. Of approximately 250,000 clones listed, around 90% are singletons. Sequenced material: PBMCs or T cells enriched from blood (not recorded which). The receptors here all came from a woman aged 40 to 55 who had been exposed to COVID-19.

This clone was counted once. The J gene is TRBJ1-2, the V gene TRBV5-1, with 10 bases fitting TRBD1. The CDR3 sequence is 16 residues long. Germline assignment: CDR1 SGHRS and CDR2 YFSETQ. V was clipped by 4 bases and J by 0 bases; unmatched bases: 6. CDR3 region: CASSRDRGHSNYGYTF. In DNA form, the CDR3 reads TGCGCCAGCAGCAGGGACAGGGGCCATTCTAACTATGGCTACACCTTC.

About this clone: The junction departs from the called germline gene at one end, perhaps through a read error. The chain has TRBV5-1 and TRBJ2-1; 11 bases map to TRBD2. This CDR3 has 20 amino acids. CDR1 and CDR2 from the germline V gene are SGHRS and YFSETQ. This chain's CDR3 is CASSLVGISGRAAARVEQFF. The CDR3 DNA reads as TGTGCCAGCAGCTTGGTGGGGATTAGCGGGAGGGCCGCCGCTAGGGTTGAGCAGTTCTTC.

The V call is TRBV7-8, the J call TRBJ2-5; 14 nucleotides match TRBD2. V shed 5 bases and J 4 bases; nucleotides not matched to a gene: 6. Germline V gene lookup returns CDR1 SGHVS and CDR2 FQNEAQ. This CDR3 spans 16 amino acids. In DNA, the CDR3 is TGTGCCAGCAGCCTGATGACTAGCGGGAGGGCAGAGACCCAGTACTTC. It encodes CASSLMTSGRAETQYF.

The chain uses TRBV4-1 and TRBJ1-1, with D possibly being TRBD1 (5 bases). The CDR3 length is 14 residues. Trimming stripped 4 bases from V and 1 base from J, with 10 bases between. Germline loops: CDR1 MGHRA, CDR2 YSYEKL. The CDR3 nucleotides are TGCGCCAGCAGCCTAACCAGGGAGAACACTGAAGCTTTCTTT. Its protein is CASSLTRENTEAFF.

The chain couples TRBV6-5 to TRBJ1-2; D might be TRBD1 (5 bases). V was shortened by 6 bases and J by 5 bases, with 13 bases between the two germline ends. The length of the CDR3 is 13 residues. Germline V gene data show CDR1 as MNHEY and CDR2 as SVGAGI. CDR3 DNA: TGTGCCAGCAGAGCCAGGGTAGGGTATGGCTACACCTTC. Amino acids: CASRARVGYGYTF.

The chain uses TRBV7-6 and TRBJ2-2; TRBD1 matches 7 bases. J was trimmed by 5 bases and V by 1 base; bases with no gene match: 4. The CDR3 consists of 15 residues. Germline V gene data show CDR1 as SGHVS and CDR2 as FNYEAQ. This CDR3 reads CASSLGGGKTGELFF. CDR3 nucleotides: TGTGCCAGCAGCTTAGGAGGGGGCAAGACCGGGGAGCTGTTTTTT.

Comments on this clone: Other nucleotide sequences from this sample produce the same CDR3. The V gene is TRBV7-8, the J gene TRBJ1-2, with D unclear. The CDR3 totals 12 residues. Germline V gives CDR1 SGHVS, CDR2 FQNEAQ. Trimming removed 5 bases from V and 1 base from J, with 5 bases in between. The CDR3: CASSPFNYGYTF. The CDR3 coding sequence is TGTGCCAGCAGCCCTTTTAACTATGGCTACACCTTC. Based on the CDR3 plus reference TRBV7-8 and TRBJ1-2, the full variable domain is GAGVSQSPRYKVAKRGQDVALRCDPISGHVSLFWYQQALGQGPEFLTYFQNEAQLDKSGLPSDRFFAERPEGSVSTLKIQRTQQEDSAVYLCASSPFNYGYTFGSGTRLTVV.

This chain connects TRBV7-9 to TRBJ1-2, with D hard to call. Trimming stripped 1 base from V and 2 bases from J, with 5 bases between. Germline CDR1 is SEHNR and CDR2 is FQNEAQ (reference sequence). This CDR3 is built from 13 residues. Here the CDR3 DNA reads TGTGCCAGCAGCTTAGGGGCGAACTATGGCTACACCTTC. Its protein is CASSLGANYGYTF.

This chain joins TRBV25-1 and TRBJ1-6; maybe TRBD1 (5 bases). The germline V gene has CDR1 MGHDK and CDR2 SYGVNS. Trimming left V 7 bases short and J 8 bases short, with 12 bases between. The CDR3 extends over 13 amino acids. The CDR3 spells CASKGRGDSPLHF. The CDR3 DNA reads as TGTGCCAGCAAGGGGAGGGGTGATTCACCCCTCCACTTT.

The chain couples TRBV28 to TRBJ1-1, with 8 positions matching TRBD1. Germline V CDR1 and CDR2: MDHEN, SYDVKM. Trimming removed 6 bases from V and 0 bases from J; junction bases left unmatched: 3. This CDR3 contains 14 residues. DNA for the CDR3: TGTGCCAGCAGGCTGGACAGGGTGAACACTGAAGCTTTCTTT. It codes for CASRLDRVNTEAFF. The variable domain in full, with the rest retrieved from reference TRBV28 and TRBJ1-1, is DVKVTQSSRYLVKRTGEKVFLECVQDMDHENMFWYRQDPGLGLRLIYFSYDVKMKEKGDIPEGYSVSREKKERFSLILESASTNQTSMYLCASRLDRVNTEAFFGQGTRLTVV.

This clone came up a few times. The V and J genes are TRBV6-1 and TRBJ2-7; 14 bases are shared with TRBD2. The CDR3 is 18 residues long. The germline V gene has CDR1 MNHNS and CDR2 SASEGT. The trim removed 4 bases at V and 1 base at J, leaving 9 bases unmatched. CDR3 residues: CASSGGLAGGTRSYEQYV. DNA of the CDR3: TGTGCCAGCAGTGGCGGACTAGCGGGAGGAACTCGGTCCTACGAGCAGTACGTC.

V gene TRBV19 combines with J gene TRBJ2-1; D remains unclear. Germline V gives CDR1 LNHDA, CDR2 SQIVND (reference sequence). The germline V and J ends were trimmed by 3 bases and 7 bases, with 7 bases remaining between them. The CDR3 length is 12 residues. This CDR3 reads CASSIFGNEQFF. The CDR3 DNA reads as TGTGCCAGTAGTATTTTCGGGAATGAGCAGTTCTTC.

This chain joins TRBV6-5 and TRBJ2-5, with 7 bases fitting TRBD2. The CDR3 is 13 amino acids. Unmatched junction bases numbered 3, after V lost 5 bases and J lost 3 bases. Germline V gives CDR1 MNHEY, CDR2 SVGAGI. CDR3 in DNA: TGTGCCAGCAGTCGACTAGCCGAAGAGACCCAGTACTTC. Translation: CASSRLAEETQYF.

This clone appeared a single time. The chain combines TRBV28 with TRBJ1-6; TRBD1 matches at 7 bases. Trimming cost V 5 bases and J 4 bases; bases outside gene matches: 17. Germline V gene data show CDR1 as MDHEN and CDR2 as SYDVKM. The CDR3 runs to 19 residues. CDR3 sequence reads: CASSQTGTAGGLYNSPLHF. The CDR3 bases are TGTGCCAGCAGTCAAACCGGGACAGCCGGCGGGCTATATAATTCACCCCTCCACTTT.

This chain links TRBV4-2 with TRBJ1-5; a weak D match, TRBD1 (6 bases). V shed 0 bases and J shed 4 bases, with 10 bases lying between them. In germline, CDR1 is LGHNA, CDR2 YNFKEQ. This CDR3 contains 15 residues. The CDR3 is CASSQDAQGNQPQHF. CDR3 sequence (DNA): TGTGCCAGCAGCCAAGATGCACAGGGAAATCAGCCCCAGCATTTT.

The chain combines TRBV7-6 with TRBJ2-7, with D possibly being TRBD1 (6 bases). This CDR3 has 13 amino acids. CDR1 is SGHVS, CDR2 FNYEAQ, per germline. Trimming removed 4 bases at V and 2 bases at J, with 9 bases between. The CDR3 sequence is CASSWGLTYEQYF. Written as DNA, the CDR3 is TGTGCCAGCAGCTGGGGGCTAACCTACGAGCAGTACTTC.

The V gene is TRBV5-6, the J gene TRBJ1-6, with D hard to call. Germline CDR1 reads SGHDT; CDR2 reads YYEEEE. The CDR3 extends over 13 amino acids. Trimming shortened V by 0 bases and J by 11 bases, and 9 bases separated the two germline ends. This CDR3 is CASSLDSFTPLHF. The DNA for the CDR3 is TGTGCCAGCAGCTTGGACAGTTTTACACCCCTCCACTTT.

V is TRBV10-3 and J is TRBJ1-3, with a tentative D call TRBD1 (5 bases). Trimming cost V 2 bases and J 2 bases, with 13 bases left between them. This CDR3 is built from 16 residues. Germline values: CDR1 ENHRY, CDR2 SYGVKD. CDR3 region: CAISEPVGLPGNTIYF. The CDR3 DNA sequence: TGTGCCATCAGTGAGCCCGTGGGGCTGCCTGGAAACACCATATATTTT.

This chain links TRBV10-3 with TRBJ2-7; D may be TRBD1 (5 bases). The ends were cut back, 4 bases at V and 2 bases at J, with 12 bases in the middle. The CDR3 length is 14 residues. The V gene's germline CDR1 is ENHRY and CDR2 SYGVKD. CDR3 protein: CAISVPGFAYEQYF. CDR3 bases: TGTGCCATCAGTGTTCCAGGGTTCGCCTACGAGCAGTACTTC.

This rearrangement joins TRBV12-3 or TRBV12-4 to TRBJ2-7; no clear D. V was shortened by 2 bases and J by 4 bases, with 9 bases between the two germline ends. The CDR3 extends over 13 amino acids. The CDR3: CASSLFGLYEQYF. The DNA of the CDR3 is TGTGCCAGCAGTTTATTTGGCCTTTACGAGCAGTACTTC.